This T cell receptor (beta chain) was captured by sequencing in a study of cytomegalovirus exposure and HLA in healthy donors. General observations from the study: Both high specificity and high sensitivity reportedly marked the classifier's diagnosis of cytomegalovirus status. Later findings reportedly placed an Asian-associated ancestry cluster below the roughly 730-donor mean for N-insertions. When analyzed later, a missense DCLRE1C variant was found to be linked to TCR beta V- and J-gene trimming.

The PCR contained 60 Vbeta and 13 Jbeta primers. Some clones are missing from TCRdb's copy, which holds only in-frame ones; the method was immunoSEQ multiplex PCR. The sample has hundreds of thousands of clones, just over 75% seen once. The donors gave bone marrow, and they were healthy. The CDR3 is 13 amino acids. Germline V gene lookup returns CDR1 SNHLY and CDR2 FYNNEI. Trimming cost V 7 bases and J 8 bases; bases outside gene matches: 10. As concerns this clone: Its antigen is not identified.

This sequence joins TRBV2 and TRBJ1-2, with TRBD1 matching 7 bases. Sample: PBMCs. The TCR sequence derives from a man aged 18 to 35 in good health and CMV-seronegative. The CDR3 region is CASNEGAPWGYTF. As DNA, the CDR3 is TGTGCCAGCAACGAGGGGGCGCCTTGGGGCTACACCTTC.